The 29 T cell receptor beta chains below all came from one sample that was sequenced in a study of cytomegalovirus exposure and HLA in healthy donors. Primers: 60 Vbeta forward and 13 Jbeta reverse. TCRdb keeps only in-frame clones here, not all; method: immunoSEQ multiplex PCR. Of under 200,000 clones listed, 9.5% to 15% are singletons. The sequencing input was PBMCs. The receptors originated from a man between 50 and 59 years old in good health and CMV-seropositive.

This chain joins TRBV27 and TRBJ1-6; TRBD1 matches at 7 bases. Germline loops: CDR1 MNHEY, CDR2 SMNVEV (reference sequence). The CDR3 covers 17 residues. After removal of 4 bases from V and 0 bases from J, the junction contained 6 bases not matched to a gene. CDR3 sequence (DNA): TGTGCCAGCAGTTCCCACAGGGACAGCTCCTATAATTCACCCCTCCACTTT. It is translated as CASSSHRDSSYNSPLHF.

This chain uses TRBV7-2 with TRBJ2-3, with no clear D. The CDR3 runs 15 residues. Germline CDR1 and CDR2: SGHTA and FQGNSA. V gave up 6 bases and J gave up 0 bases, with 13 bases separating them. The CDR3 sequence: CASRISLDSTDTQYF. In DNA form, the CDR3 reads TGTGCCAGCAGGATATCCCTAGATAGCACAGATACGCAGTATTTT.

The rearrangement links TRBV14 to TRBJ1-2, with a tentative D call TRBD1 (5 bases). CDR1 is SGHDN and CDR2 is FVKESK in the germline V gene. The CDR3 totals 14 residues. V lost 1 base to trimming and J lost 6 bases, with 12 bases between them. CDR3: CASSQVAGVDGYTF. The CDR3 DNA reads TGTGCCAGCAGCCAAGTTGCGGGGGTCGATGGCTACACCTTC.

This clone turned up a few times. V usage is TRBV4-3 and J usage is TRBJ1-5; possibly TRBD1 for D (6 bases). CDR1 LGHNA and CDR2 YSLEER come from the germline V gene. The ends were cut back, 4 bases at V and 7 bases at J, with 11 bases in the middle. CDR3 length equals 13 residues. The CDR3 region has the DNA TGCGCCAGCAGCCTGGACGGACAGCAGCCCCAGCATTTT. Encoded protein: CASSLDGQQPQHF.

This clone was detected a few times. The sample has other DNA sequences that encode this CDR3 too. This rearrangement joins TRBV9 to TRBJ2-3; no clear D gene. The CDR3 is made up of 13 amino acids. Germline CDR1 is SGDLS and CDR2 is YYNGEE. Trimming took 2 bases from V and 4 from J, leaving 8 bases between them. The CDR3 bases are TGTGCCAGCAGCGTCGCAGGCTCAGATACGCAGTATTTT. Its translation: CASSVAGSDTQYF.

The rearrangement uses TRBV11-3 and TRBJ1-1, with TRBD1 as a possible D gene (6 bases). The length of the CDR3 is 13 residues. CDR1 and CDR2 (germline): SGHNT, YENEEA. V lost 4 bases and J 4 bases, leaving 10 bases between the germline ends. The CDR3 here is CASSSPGATEAFF. CDR3 sequence (DNA): TGTGCCAGCAGCTCACCAGGGGCCACTGAAGCTTTCTTT.

This clone has only a few counts. The chain combines TRBV5-1 with TRBJ2-2; 12 positions agree with TRBD2. The CDR3 runs 14 residues. V trimming: 5 bases; J trimming: 6 bases; junction bases outside the gene matches: 2. In germline, CDR1 is SGHRS, CDR2 YFSETQ. The CDR3 nucleotides read TGCGCCAGCAGACTAGCGGGGGGCCCCGGGGAGCTGTTTTTT. It codes for CASRLAGGPGELFF.

The chain carries TRBV4-1 and TRBJ1-2; unclear D gene. V was cut by 0 bases and J by 2 bases, with 7 bases left in between. The CDR3 is made up of 14 amino acids. CDR1 is MGHRA, CDR2 YSYEKL, per germline. The DNA of the CDR3 is TGCGCCAGCAGCCAAGATGCGAAGAACTATGGCTACACCTTC. Protein: CASSQDAKNYGYTF.

The J gene is TRBJ2-5, the V gene TRBV5-1; 9 bases align to TRBD2. The CDR3 has 16 residues. Trimming cost V 0 bases and J 5 bases; bases outside gene matches: 8. Looked up from germline, CDR1 is SGHRS and CDR2 is YFSETQ. The DNA for the CDR3 is TGCGCCAGCAGCTTGGCCGGGCGGGGGGGGCAGGAGACCCAGTACTTC. Translation: CASSLAGRGGQETQYF.

This clone was counted only a few times. The rearrangement links TRBV11-3 to TRBJ2-3; D gene ambiguous. The ends were cut back, 1 base at V and 4 bases at J, with 12 bases in the middle. Per germline, CDR1 SGHNT and CDR2 YENEEA. This CDR3 region has 15 residues. The CDR3: CASSLAALQADTQYF. The CDR3 DNA sequence: TGTGCCAGCAGCTTAGCAGCACTTCAGGCAGATACGCAGTATTTT. Complete variable domain (other parts from reference TRBV11-3 and TRBJ2-3): EAGVVQSPRYKIIEKKQPVAFWCNPISGHNTLYWYLQNLGQGPELLIRYENEEAVDDSQLPKDRFSAERLKGVDSTLKIQPAELGDSAVYLCASSLAALQADTQYFGPGTRLTVL.

This clone was counted between two and nine times. The chain uses TRBV9 and TRBJ2-5, with D maybe TRBD2 (6 bases). This CDR3 contains 14 residues. Germline V CDR1 and CDR2: SGDLS, YYNGEE. V shed 0 bases and J shed 5 bases, with 11 bases lying between them. In nucleotides, the CDR3 is TGTGCCAGCAGCGTAGGGGCAGGGAGGGAGACCCAGTACTTC. Translating it yields CASSVGAGRETQYF.

This clone was seen a handful of times. The chain is built from TRBV6-6 and TRBJ1-2; TRBD1 matches at 7 bases. This CDR3 has 13 amino acids. Germline assignment: CDR1 MNHNY and CDR2 SVGAGI (reference sequence). V lost 6 bases to trimming and J lost 7 bases; unmatched junction nucleotides: 8. The CDR3 here is CASRKDRVPGYTF. CDR3 coding DNA: TGTGCCAGCAGAAAAGACAGGGTTCCTGGCTACACCTTC.

CDR3 coding DNA: TGCGCCAGCAGCCAAGGCCCAGCAGGGGGCGGGGCAGATACGCAGTATTTT. Protein product: CASSQGPAGGGADTQYF. The chain combines TRBV4-1 with TRBJ2-3; 8 bases match TRBD1. J gave up 4 bases and V 1 base, and 10 bases lay outside the gene matches. The length of the CDR3 is 17 residues. The germline gives CDR1 MGHRA, CDR2 YSYEKL.

The CDR3 here is CASSLGQDYGYTF. CDR3 sequence (DNA): TGTGCCAGCAGCTTAGGACAGGACTATGGCTACACCTTC. V is TRBV7-6 and J is TRBJ1-2; D is perhaps TRBD1 (6 bases). The V gene lost 1 base and the J gene lost 3 bases, with 6 bases spanning the gap. This CDR3 is built from 13 residues. Germline V gene sequence: CDR1 SGHVS, CDR2 FNYEAQ.

The table lists this clone with a few counts. The CDR3 region is CASSSQGFEGLSGYTF. DNA for the CDR3: TGTGCCAGCAGCTCACAGGGGTTTGAGGGATTGAGTGGCTACACCTTC. The chain has TRBV5-6 and TRBJ1-2, with TRBD1 matching over 7 bases. V trimming: 3 bases; J trimming: 7 bases; junction bases outside the gene matches: 15. The CDR3 covers 16 residues. Germline lookup yields CDR1 SGHDT and CDR2 YYEEEE. Looking up the rest from reference TRBV5-6 and TRBJ1-2 gives the full variable domain: DAGVTQSPTHLIKTRGQQVTLRCSPKSGHDTVSWYQQALGQGPQFIFQYYEEEERQRGNFPDRFSGHQFPNYSSELNVNALLLGDSALYLCASSSQGFEGLSGYTFGSGTRLTVV.

In its sample, this clone was seen a few times. The chain carries TRBV11-3 and TRBJ2-7; possible D gene TRBD1, 5 bases. V was clipped by 5 bases and J by 2 bases, with 10 bases between them. The CDR3 has 13 residues. Germline CDR1 is SGHNT and CDR2 is YENEEA. This CDR3 is CASSPGFPYEQYF. The CDR3, as DNA: TGTGCCAGCAGCCCAGGGTTTCCCTACGAGCAGTACTTC.

This clone was detected a few times. This chain uses TRBV4-1 with TRBJ2-2, with D perhaps matching TRBD2 (6 bases). The V end was cut by 4 bases, the J end by 0 bases, with 15 bases between. Germline CDR1 MGHRA, CDR2 YSYEKL. The CDR3 totals 17 residues. The CDR3 spells CASSPPGGGSNTGELFF. The CDR3 DNA is TGCGCCAGCAGCCCCCCTGGAGGAGGGTCGAACACCGGGGAGCTGTTTTTT.

V usage is TRBV27 and J usage is TRBJ1-2, with 9 bases identical to TRBD1. J gave up 6 bases and V 5 bases, and 7 bases lay outside the gene matches. CDR1 MNHEY and CDR2 SMNVEV come from the germline V gene (reference sequence). This CDR3 comprises 14 residues. The CDR3 protein is CASSRGTGIDGYTF. The CDR3 bases are TGTGCCAGCAGTAGGGGGACAGGGATCGATGGCTACACCTTC.

The chain combines TRBV5-1 with TRBJ2-7, with TRBD1 identical over 12 bases. This CDR3 has 15 residues. Per the germline V gene, CDR1 is SGHRS and CDR2 is YFSETQ. Trimming at V came to 3 bases and at J to 4 bases, leaving 5 bases not matched to a gene. Written as DNA, the CDR3 is TGCGCCAGCAGCTGGGGGACAGGGGGCGGTTACGAGCAGTACTTC. Protein product: CASSWGTGGGYEQYF.

This sequence joins TRBV7-2 and TRBJ2-7; D possibly corresponds to TRBD1 (6 bases). Germline V gives CDR1 SGHTA, CDR2 FQGNSA. The CDR3 runs 13 residues. Trimming removed 3 bases at V and 3 bases at J, with 9 bases between. Here the CDR3 reads CASSLTGFYEQYV. The CDR3 DNA reads as TGTGCCAGCAGCTTGACAGGTTTCTACGAGCAGTACGTC.

This chain joins TRBV9 and TRBJ2-5; the match to TRBD1 covers 8 bases. There are 15 residues in the CDR3. In germline, CDR1 is SGDLS, CDR2 YYNGEE. J gave up 4 bases and V 0 bases, and 5 bases lay outside the gene matches. The CDR3 loop is CASSVEDRVGETQYF. CDR3 nucleotide sequence: TGTGCCAGCAGCGTAGAGGACAGGGTCGGAGAGACCCAGTACTTC.

This rearrangement joins TRBV12-5 to TRBJ1-2; D may be TRBD1 (5 bases). V lost 0 bases and J lost 3, with 14 bases in between. There are 16 residues in the CDR3. Germline V gene lookup returns CDR1 LGHNT and CDR2 FRNRAP. The CDR3 DNA sequence: TGTGCTAGTGGTTTGGTACCCCCAGGGCGCGACTATGGCTACACCTTC. It specifies CASGLVPPGRDYGYTF.

A few counts support this clone. Distinct nucleotide sequences in the sample also encode this CDR3. The chain recombines TRBV4-3 with TRBJ2-3, with 14 positions matching TRBD2. Unmatched junction bases numbered 6, after V lost 4 bases and J lost 6 bases. CDR3 length: 16 residues. The germline V gene has CDR1 LGHNA and CDR2 YSLEER. The DNA of the CDR3 is TGCGCCAGCAGCCCGACTAGCGGGGGGGCCGGGGATACGCAGTATTTT. It translates to CASSPTSGGAGDTQYF.

V and J are TRBV19 and TRBJ2-5; D is unresolved. Germline V gives CDR1 LNHDA, CDR2 SQIVND (reference sequence). The CDR3 extends over 16 amino acids. Trimming pared 1 base from V and 0 bases from J, leaving 12 bases between. CDR3 sequence: CASSIGGVTYQETQYF. As DNA, the CDR3 is TGTGCCAGTAGTATAGGAGGCGTGACGTACCAAGAGACCCAGTACTTC.

The chain is built from TRBV6-5 and TRBJ1-1; the D is unclear. V was pared by 7 bases and J by 4 bases, with 7 bases between. The germline V gene has CDR1 MNHEY and CDR2 SVGAGI. This CDR3 spans 11 amino acids. For the CDR3, the DNA is TGTGCCAGCATGGAGAGCACTGAAGCTTTCTTT. Protein product: CASMESTEAFF.

V and J are TRBV29-1 and TRBJ2-4; unclear D gene. CDR1 and CDR2 from the germline V gene are SQVTM and ANQGSEA. The ends were cut back, 4 bases at V and 0 bases at J, with 10 bases in the middle. The CDR3 has 14 amino acids. CDR3 sequence reads: CSVVAQLAKNIQYF. The CDR3 DNA sequence: TGCAGCGTTGTGGCACAGCTAGCCAAAAACATTCAGTACTTC.

A few counts support this clone. The chain couples TRBV7-6 to TRBJ2-2; 7 bases match TRBD1. The germline CDR1 and CDR2 sequences are SGHVS and FNYEAQ. Trimming took 4 bases from V and 4 from J; bases not matched to a gene: 3. This CDR3 is built from 14 residues. The chain's CDR3 is CASSSGTATGELFF. The CDR3 DNA is TGTGCCAGCAGCTCCGGGACAGCCACCGGGGAGCTGTTTTTT. Looking up the rest from reference TRBV7-6 and TRBJ2-2 gives the full variable domain: GAGVSQSPRYKVTKRGQDVALRCDPISGHVSLYWYRQALGQGPEFLTYFNYEAQQDKSGLPNDRFSAERPEGSISTLTIQRTEQRDSAMYRCASSSGTATGELFFGEGSRLTVL.

This chain uses TRBV4-2 with TRBJ2-3; 9 nucleotides match TRBD2. Losses at the gene ends were 1 base for V and 4 bases for J; bases not matched to a gene: 3. This CDR3 is 15 amino acids long. Germline-derived CDR1 and CDR2 are LGHNA and YNFKEQ. The CDR3 is CASSQGGLAADTQYF. The CDR3 DNA follows: TGTGCCAGCAGCCAAGGGGGACTAGCAGCAGATACGCAGTATTTT.

This clone was counted only a few times. This chain joins TRBV7-2 and TRBJ1-2; D is perhaps TRBD1 (6 bases). Trimming left V 6 bases short and J 4 bases short, with 15 bases between. This CDR3 spans 14 amino acids. Per germline, CDR1 SGHTA and CDR2 FQGNSA. The CDR3 DNA sequence: TGTGCCAGCAGATCAGGGGCGCGCAGCTATGGCTACACCTTC. Residues: CASRSGARSYGYTF.